The rows below give T cell receptor beta chains drawn from one sample of a study of T cell changes during pregnancy in multiple sclerosis. Libraries were prepared by immunoSEQ multiplex PCR; TCRdb keeps only in-frame clonotypes and omits some of them. The data show around 61,000 clones, 85% to 90% seen once. Sequences were obtained from peripheral blood from another person, used as feeder cells. These receptors were taken from a human donor whose cells served as feeder cells for cultures in a pregnancy study. Both conserved end residues are part of each CDR3.

V gene,J gene,CDR3 protein
TRBV30,TRBJ1-4,CAWSETHWEKLFF
TRBV28,TRBJ1-2,CASRDSIVRGYTF
TRBV9,TRBJ1-6,CASSISTGPNSPLHF
TRBV19,TRBJ2-7,CASSVSGGYEQYF
TRBV14,TRBJ1-2,CASSYGQGRDGYTF
TRBV7-9,TRBJ2-3,CASSYKTGPSTDTQYF
TRBV19,TRBJ2-1,CAIDPERDYNEQFF
TRBV4-1,TRBJ2-7,CASSQSTSGYAYEQYF
TRBV5-8,TRBJ2-5,CASSLGGSGPGVNQETQYF
TRBV5-6,TRBJ1-1,CASSRFWTGNTEAFF
TRBV10-3,TRBJ1-5,CAISGAGTGGYQPQHF
TRBV11-3,TRBJ2-2,CASSWTVNTGELFF
TRBV7-6,TRBJ1-1,CASSQSWPLNTEAFF
TRBV19,TRBJ1-2,CASIPRDGDGYTF
TRBV27,TRBJ1-1,CASSLSRDTEAFF
TRBV18,TRBJ2-6,CASSPPARGAGANVLTF
TRBV5-1,TRBJ2-7,CASSTSTGIPSYEQYF
TRBV11-2,TRBJ2-5,CASSLVGAGGETQYF
TRBV4-3,TRBJ2-3,CASSHGGDTQYF
TRBV9,TRBJ2-1,CASSARDSRPNEQFF